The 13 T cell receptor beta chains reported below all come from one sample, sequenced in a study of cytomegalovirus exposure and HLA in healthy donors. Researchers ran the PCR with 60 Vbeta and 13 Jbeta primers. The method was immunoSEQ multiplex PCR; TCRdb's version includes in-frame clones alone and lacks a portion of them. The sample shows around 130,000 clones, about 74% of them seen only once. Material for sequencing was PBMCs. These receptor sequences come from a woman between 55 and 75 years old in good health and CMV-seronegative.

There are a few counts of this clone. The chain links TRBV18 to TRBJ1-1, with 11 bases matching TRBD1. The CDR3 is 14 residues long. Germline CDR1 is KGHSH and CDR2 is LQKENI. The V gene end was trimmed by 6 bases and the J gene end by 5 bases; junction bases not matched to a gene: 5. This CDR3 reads CASSQGQGATEAFF. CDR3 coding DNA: TGTGCCAGCTCCCAAGGACAGGGGGCTACTGAAGCTTTCTTT.

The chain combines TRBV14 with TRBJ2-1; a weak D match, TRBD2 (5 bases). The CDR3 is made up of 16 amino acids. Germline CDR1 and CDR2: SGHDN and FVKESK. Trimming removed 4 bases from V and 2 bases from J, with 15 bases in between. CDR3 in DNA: TGTGCCAGCAGCCTATTAACCGGACTCGCCTACAATGAGCAGTTCTTC. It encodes CASSLLTGLAYNEQFF. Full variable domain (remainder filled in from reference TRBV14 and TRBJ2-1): EAGVTQFPSHSVIEKGQTVTLRCDPISGHDNLYWYRRVMGKEIKFLLHFVKESKQDESGMPNNRFLAERTGGTYSTLKVQPAELEDSGVYFCASSLLTGLAYNEQFFGPGTRLTVL.

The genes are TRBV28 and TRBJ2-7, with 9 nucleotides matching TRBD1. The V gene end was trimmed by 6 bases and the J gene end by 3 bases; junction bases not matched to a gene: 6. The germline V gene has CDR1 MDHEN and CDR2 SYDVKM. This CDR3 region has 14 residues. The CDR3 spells CASSRQGEVYEQYF. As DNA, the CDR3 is TGTGCCAGCAGCAGACAGGGGGAGGTCTACGAGCAGTACTTC. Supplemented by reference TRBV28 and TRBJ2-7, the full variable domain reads DVKVTQSSRYLVKRTGEKVFLECVQDMDHENMFWYRQDPGLGLRLIYFSYDVKMKEKGDIPEGYSVSREKKERFSLILESASTNQTSMYLCASSRQGEVYEQYFGPGTRLTVT.

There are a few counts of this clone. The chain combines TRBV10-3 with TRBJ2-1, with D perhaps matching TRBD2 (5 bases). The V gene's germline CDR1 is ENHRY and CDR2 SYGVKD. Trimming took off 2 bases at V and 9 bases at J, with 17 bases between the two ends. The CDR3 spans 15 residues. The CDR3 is CAISERGGSVSEQFF. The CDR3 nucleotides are TGTGCCATCAGTGAGCGCGGAGGTTCTGTCTCTGAGCAGTTCTTC.

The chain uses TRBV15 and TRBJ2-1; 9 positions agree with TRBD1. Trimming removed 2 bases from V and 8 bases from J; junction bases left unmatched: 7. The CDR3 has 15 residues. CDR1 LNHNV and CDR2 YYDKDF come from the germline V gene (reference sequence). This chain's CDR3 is CATSRSRDRVDEQFF. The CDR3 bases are TGTGCCACCAGCAGATCCCGGGACAGGGTCGATGAGCAGTTCTTC.

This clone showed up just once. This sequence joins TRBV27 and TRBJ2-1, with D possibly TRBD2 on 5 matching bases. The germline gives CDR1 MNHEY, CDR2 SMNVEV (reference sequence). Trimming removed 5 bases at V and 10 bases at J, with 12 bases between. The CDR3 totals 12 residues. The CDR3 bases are TGTGCCAGCAGTCCGAACCAGCGGGAGCAGTTCTTC. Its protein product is CASSPNQREQFF.

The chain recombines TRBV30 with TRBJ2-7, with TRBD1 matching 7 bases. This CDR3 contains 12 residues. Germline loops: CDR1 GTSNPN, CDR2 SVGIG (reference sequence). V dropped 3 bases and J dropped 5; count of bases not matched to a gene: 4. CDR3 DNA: TGTGCCTGGAGCATGACAGGGAACGAGCAGTACTTC. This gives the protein CAWSMTGNEQYF.

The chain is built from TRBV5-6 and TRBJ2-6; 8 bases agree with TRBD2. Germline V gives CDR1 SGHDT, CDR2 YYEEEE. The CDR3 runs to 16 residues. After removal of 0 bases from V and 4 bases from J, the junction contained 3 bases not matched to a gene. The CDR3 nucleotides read TGTGCCAGCAGCTTGGTCGGGGGGGCAGGGGCCAACGTCCTGACTTTC. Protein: CASSLVGGAGANVLTF. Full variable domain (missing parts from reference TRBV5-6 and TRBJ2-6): DAGVTQSPTHLIKTRGQQVTLRCSPKSGHDTVSWYQQALGQGPQFIFQYYEEEERQRGNFPDRFSGHQFPNYSSELNVNALLLGDSALYLCASSLVGGAGANVLTFGAGSRLTVL.

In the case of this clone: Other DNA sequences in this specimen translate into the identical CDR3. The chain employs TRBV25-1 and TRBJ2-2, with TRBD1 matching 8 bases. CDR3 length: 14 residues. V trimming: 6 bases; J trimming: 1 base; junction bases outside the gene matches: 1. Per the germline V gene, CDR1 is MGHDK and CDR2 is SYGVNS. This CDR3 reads CASSDRGNTGELFF. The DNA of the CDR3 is TGTGCCAGCAGCGACAGGGGGAACACCGGGGAGCTGTTTTTT.

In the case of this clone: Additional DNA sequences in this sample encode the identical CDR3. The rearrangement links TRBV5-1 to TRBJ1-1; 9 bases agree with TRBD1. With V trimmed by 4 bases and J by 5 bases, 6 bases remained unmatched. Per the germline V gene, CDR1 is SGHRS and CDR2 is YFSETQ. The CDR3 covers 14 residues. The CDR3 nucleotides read TGCGCCAGCAGCACCGGGACAGGGCATACTGAAGCTTTCTTT. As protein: CASSTGTGHTEAFF.

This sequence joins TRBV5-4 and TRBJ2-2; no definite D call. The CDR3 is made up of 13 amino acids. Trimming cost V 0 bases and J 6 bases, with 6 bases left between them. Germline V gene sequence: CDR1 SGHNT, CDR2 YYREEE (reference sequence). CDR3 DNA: TGTGCCAGCAGCTTGGTGTATTCCGGGGAGCTGTTTTTT. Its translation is CASSLVYSGELFF. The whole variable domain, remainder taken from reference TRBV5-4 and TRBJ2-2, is ETGVTQSPTHLIKTRGQQVTLRCSSQSGHNTVSWYQQALGQGPQFIFQYYREEENGRGNFPPRFSGLQFPNYSSELNVNALELDDSALYLCASSLVYSGELFFGEGSRLTVL.

CDR3 residues: CASSHPSGQGRREQYF. The CDR3 DNA sequence: TGCGCCAGCAGCCATCCTTCGGGACAGGGCCGTCGGGAGCAGTACTTC. This sequence joins TRBV4-1 and TRBJ2-7; 9 bases line up with TRBD1. Trimming cost V 3 bases and J 7 bases; bases outside gene matches: 13. CDR3 length: 16 amino acids. Germline CDR1 MGHRA, CDR2 YSYEKL.

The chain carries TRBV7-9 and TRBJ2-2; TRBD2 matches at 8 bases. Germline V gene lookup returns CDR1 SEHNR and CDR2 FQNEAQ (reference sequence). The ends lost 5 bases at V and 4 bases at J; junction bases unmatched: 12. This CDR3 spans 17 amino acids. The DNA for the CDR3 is TGTGCCAGCAGCCCCCTCTGGCGGGAGGTAGGCACCGGGGAGCTGTTTTTT. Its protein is CASSPLWREVGTGELFF.